Sequencing of this T cell receptor (beta chain) was carried out in a study of shared clonotypes between healthy human individuals. Generated by immunoSEQ multiplex PCR, the TCRdb table keeps only in-frame clones and is missing some. The repertoire has about 380,000 clones, 96% of them found once; the top ten carry approximately 0.3%. Comment on this clone: The antigen remains undetermined.

Donors were healthy HIV-negative adults without recent acute infections or vaccinations. The CDR3 length is 14 residues. Germline CDR1 and CDR2: ENHRY and SYGVKD. V was pared by 10 bases and J by 0 bases, with 16 bases between. Findings of the study overall: Sampling was confined to blood; repertoires within tissues likely differ. Four donors shared approximately 5% of their naive CD4 clonotypes. It was the non-shared clonotypes that had lower generation probabilities than clonotypes shared by all four donors.

The receptor was isolated from a man aged 30-40 years in good health. Sequenced sample: memory CD8+ T cells sorted from blood. The subset here: CD45RO+ cells pooled with CCR7-negative TemRA cells. V gene TRBV10-3 combines with J gene TRBJ2-7; D not certain. CDR3 in DNA: TGTGCCACCGCCCCTATACGGAGCTCCTACGAGCAGTACTTC. This gives the protein CATAPIRSSYEQYF.